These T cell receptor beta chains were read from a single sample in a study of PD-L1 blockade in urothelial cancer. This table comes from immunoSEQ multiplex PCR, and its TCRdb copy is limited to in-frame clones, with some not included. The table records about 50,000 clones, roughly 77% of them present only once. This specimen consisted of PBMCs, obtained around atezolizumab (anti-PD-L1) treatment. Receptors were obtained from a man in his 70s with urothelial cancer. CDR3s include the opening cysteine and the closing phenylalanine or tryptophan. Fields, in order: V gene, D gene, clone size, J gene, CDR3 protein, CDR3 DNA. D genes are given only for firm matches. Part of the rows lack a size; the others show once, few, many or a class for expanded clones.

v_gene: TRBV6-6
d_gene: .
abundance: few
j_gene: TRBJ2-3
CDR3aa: CASSLGRRTDTQYF
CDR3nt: TGTGCCAGCAGTTTAGGGAGGCGCACAGATACGCAGTATTTT

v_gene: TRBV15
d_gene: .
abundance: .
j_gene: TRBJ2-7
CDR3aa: CATSRETGLPYEQYF
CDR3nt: TGTGCCACCAGCAGAGAAACGGGACTGCCTTACGAGCAGTACTTC

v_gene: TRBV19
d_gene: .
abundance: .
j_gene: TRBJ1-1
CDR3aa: CASSLDRGAMNTEAFF
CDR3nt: TGTGCCAGTAGCCTCGATCGGGGGGCAATGAACACTGAAGCTTTCTTT

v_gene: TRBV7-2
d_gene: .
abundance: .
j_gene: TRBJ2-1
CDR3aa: CASRGGVNEQFF
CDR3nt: TGTGCCAGCAGGGGAGGTGTAAATGAGCAGTTCTTC

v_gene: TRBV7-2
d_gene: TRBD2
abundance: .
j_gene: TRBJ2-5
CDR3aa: CASSFAGTSGQETQYF
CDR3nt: TGTGCCAGCAGCTTCGCCGGGACTAGCGGTCAAGAGACCCAGTACTTC

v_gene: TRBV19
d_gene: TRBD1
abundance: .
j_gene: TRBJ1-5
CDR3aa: CASRPQGALGQPQHF
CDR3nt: TGTGCCAGTAGACCACAGGGGGCGTTGGGTCAGCCCCAGCATTTT

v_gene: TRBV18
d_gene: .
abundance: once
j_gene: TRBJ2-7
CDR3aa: CASSPDYSYEQYF
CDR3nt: TGTGCCAGCTCACCCGACTACTCCTACGAGCAGTACTTC

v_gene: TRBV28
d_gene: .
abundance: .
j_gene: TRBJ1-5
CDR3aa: CASRGGGIPQHF
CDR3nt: TGTGCCAGCAGAGGGGGAGGGATACCCCAGCATTTT

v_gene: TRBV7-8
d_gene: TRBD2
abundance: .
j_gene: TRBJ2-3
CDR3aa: CASSQRTSGRSDTQYF
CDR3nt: TGTGCCAGCAGCCAAAGGACTAGCGGGAGGTCAGATACGCAGTATTTT

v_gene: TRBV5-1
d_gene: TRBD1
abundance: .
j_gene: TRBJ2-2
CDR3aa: CASRTGQGDTGELFF
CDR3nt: TGCGCCAGCCGGACCGGGCAGGGGGACACCGGGGAGCTGTTTTTT

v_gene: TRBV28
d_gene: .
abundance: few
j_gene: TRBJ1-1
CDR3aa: CASQLRDEAFF
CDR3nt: TGTGCCAGCCAATTGCGGGATGAAGCTTTCTTT

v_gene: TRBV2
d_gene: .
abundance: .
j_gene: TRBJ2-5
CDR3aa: CASRRDQETQYF
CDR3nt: TGTGCCAGCAGGAGGGACCAAGAGACCCAGTACTTC

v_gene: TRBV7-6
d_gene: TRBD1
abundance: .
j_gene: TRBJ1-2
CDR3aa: CASSARQGYGYTF
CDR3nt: TGTGCCAGCAGCGCCCGACAGGGATATGGCTACACCTTC

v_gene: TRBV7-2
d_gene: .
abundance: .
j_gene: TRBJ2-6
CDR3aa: CASSLDISGANVPTF
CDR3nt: TGTGCCAGCAGCTTAGACATTTCTGGGGCCAACGTCCCGACTTTC

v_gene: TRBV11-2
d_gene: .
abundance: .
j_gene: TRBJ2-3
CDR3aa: CASSYSGTRGTDTQYF
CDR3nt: TGTGCCAGCAGCTACTCCGGGACACGTGGCACAGATACGCAGTATTTT

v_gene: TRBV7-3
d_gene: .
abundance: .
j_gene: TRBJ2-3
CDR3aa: CASSLTVGLGETQYF
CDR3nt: TGTGCCAGCAGCTTAACAGTAGGCCTAGGAGAAACGCAGTATTTT

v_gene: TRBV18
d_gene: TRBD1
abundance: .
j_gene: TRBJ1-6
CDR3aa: CASSPDRVRNSPLHF
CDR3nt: TGTGCCAGCTCACCGGACAGGGTCCGAAATTCACCCCTCCACTTT